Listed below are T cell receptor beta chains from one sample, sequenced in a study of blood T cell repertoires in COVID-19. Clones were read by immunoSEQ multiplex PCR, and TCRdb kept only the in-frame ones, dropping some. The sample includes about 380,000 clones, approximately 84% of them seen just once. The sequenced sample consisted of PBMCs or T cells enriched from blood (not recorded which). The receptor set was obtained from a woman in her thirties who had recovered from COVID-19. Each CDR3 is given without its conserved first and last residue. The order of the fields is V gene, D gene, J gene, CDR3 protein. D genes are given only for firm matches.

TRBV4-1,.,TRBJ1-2,ASSPSGVGSYGYT
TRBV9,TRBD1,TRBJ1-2,ASSVGTGNPYGYT
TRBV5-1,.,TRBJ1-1,ASSLEAGQNTEAF
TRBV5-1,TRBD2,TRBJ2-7,ASKPGSGIYEQY
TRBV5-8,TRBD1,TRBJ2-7,ASSLSGTGGLKSYEQY
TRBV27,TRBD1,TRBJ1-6,ASTSRGQGSPLH
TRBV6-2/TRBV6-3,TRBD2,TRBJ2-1,ASSSYSGSSHNEQF
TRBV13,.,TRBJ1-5,ASSLGRSSSNQPQH
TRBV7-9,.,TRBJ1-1,ASSSRVANTEAF
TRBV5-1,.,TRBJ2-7,ASSSDRSYEQY
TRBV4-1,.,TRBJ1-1,ASSQGSTYEAF
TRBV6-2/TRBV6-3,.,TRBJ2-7,ASSYKGGLNYEQY
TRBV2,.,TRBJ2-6,ASSEARMVAGANVLT
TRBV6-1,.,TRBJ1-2,ASSEYYTPAGSGYT
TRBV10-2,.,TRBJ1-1,ASRDFRENTEAF
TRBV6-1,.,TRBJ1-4,ASIDGGAGNEKLF
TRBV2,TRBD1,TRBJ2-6,ASSDDRAGANVLT
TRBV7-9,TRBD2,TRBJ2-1,ASSSEGLAGGHGYNEQF
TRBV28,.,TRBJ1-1,ASSTEYTEAF
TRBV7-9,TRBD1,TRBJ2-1,ASRDSTYNEQF
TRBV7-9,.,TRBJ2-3,ASSLAWGGHTDTQY
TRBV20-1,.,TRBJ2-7,SASSYYEQY
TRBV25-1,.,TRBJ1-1,ASSDPGRGYAEAF
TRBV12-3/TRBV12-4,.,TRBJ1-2,ASSSNGYT
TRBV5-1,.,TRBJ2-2,ASSLGPLGGNTGELF
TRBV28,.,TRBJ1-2,ASSLGQRGYT
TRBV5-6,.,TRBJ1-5,ASSYGWSNQPQH
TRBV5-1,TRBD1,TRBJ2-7,ASSLVQTGVNYEQY
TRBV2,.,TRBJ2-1,VTSYSRDYNEQF
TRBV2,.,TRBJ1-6,ASSEEGTGGSSYNSPLH
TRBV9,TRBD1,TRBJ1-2,ASSVASGQGGSGYT
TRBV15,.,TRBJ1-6,ATSRDGRGHIGSPLH
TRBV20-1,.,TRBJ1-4,SASFQAEKLF
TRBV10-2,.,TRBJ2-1,ASSETSPYNEQF
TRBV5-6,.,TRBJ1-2,ASSGASGGYT
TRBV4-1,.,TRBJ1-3,ASSLGRLNGSGNTIY
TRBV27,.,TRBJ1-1,ASSPKDSPGAF
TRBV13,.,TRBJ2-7,ASSLSGTPSYEQY
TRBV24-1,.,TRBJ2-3,ATSDLGQGADTQY
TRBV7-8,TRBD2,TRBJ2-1,ASSPPLRDSGGYNEQF
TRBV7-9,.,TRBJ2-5,ASSHRTRAETQY
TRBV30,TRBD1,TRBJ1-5,AWSGQGRLSNQPQH
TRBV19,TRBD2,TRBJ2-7,ASSKSGTSTMEQY
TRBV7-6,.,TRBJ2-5,ASSLVGLQETQY
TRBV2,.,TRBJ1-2,ASSENLGDMIYGYT
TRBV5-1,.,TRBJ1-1,ASSRDAGYNTEAF
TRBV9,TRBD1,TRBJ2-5,ASSQMGDREETQY
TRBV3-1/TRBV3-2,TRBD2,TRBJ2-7,ASSPLTSGGAYEQY
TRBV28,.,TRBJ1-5,ASSRQLNQPQH
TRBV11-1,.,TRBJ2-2,ASSLAFSPNTGELF